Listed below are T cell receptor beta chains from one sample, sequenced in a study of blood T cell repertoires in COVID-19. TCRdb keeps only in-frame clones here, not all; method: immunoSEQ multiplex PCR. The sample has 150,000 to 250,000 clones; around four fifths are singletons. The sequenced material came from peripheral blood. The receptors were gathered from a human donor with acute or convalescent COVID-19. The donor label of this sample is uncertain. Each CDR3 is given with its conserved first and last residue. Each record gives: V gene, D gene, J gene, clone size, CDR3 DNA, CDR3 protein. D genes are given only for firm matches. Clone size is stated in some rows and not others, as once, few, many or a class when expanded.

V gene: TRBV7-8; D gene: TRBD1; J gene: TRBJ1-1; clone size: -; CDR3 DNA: TGTGCCAGCAGCCATTCAGGGGGCGAGACTGAAGCTTTCTTT; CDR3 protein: CASSHSGGETEAFF
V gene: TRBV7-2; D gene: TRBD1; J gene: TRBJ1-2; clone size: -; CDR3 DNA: TGTGCCAGCAGCTTTGACAGGGCTTATGGCTACACCTTC; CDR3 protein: CASSFDRAYGYTF
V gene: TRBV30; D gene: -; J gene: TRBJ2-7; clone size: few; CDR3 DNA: TGTGCCCAGAGCAGGGGCGCCTACGAGCAGTACTTC; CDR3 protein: CAQSRGAYEQYF
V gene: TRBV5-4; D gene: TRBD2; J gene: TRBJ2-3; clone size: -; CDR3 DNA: TGTGCCAGCAGCTTGGATGCTAGCGGAGGCCCAGATACGCAGTATTTT; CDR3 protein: CASSLDASGGPDTQYF
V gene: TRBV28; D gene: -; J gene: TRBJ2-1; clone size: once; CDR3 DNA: TGTGCCAGCAGTCGACAGGTGGAGTATGGCAATGAGCAGTTCTTC; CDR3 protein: CASSRQVEYGNEQFF
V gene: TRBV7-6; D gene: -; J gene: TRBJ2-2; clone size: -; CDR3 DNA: TGTGCCAGCAGCTCCAGGCTAGCGACCAACACCGGGGAGCTGTTTTTT; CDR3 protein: CASSSRLATNTGELFF
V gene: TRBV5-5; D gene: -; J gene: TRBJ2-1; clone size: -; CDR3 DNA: TGTGCCAGCAGCCTGAATCTAGGGGGACTATACAATGAGCAGTTCTTC; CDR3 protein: CASSLNLGGLYNEQFF
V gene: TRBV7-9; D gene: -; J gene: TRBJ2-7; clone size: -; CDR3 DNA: TGTGCCAGCAGCTTTACAGGGGAGGTCTACGAGCAGTACTTC; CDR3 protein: CASSFTGEVYEQYF
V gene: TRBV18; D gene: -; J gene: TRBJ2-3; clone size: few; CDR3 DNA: TGTGCCAGCTCACCCAGGGGCTACTTCACAGATACGCAGTATTTT; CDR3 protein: CASSPRGYFTDTQYF
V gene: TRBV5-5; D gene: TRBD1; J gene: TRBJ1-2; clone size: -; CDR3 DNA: TGTGCCAGCAACCCGACAGGGGCGTCCTATGGCTACACCTTC; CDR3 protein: CASNPTGASYGYTF
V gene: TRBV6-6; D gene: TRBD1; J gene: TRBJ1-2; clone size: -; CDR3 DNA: TGTGCCAGCAGGACAGGGTCCAACTATGGCTACACCTTC; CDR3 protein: CASRTGSNYGYTF
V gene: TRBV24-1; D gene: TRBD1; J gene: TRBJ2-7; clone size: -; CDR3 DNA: TGTGCCACCAGTGAGCCCGGGACAGGGGGCGAGCAGTACTTC; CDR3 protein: CATSEPGTGGEQYF
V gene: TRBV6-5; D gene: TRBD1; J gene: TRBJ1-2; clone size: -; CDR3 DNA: TGTGCCAGCAGCTTACAGGGGGGCGGCTACACCTTC; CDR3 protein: CASSLQGGGYTF
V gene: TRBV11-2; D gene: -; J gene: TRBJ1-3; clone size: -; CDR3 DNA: TGTGCCAGCAGCTTAGACAGGGTGGCTGGAAACACCATATATTTT; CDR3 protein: CASSLDRVAGNTIYF
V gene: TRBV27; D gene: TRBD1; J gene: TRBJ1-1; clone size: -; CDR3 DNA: TGTGCCAGCAGTTTACGGACAGGGGATACTGAAGCTTTCTTT; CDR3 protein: CASSLRTGDTEAFF
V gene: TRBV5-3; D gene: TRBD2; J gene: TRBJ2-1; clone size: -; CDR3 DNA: TGTGCCAGAAGCTTTAGGGGGACTAGCGGGAGGGCCCTTAGTGAGCAGTTCTTC; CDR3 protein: CARSFRGTSGRALSEQFF
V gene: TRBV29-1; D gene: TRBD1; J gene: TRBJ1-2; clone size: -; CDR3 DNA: TGCAGCGTTGACCCCCAGGGGGCCTATGGCTACACCTTC; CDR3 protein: CSVDPQGAYGYTF
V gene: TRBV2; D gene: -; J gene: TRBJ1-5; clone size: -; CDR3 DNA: TGTGCCAGCAGGGGCGGGATCAGCAATCAGCCCCAGCATTTT; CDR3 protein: CASRGGISNQPQHF
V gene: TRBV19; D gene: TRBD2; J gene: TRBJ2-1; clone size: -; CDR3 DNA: TGTGCCAGTAGTATCTTAGCGGGAGGCTCCTACAATGAGCAGTTCTTC; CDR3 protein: CASSILAGGSYNEQFF
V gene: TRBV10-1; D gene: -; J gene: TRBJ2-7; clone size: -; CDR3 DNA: TGCGCCAGCAGTGAGAGCTCAGTCGGGCGGGACGAGCAGTACTTC; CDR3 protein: CASSESSVGRDEQYF
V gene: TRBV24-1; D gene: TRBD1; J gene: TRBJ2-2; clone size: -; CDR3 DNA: TGTGCCACCAGTGATTCGGGACAGGGGAGCACCGGGGAGCTGTTTTTT; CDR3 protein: CATSDSGQGSTGELFF
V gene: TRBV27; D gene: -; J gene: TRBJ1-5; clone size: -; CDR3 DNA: TGTGCCACCAGACAGGAGGCGGGGAGCAATCAGCCCCAGCATTTT; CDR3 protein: CATRQEAGSNQPQHF
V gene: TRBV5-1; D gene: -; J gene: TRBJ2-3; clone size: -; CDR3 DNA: TGCGCCAGCAGCTTGGGATGGGCCAGGGCCACAGATACGCAGTATTTT; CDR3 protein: CASSLGWARATDTQYF
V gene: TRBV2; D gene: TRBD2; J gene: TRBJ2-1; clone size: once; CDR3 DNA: TGTGCCAGCAGTGGACCCTTTAGCGGGAGACACAATGAGCAGTTCTTC; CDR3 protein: CASSGPFSGRHNEQFF
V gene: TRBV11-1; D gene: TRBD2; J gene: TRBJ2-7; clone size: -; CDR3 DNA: TGTGCCAGCAGCTCTAGCGGGCTGTCCTACGAGCAGTACTTC; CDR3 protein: CASSSSGLSYEQYF
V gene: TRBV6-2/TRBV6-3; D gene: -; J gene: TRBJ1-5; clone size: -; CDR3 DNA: TGTGCCAGCAGTCACATGGTTCCCCAGCCCCAGCATTTT; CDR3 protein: CASSHMVPQPQHF
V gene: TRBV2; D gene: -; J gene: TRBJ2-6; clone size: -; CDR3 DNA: TGTGCCAGCAGGGACAGCTCTGGGGCCAACGTCCTGACTTTC; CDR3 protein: CASRDSSGANVLTF
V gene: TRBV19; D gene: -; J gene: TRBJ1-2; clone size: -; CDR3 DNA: TGTGCCAGTAGTATGGCCGTATGGCAGGGAAATGGCTACACCTTC; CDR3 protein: CASSMAVWQGNGYTF
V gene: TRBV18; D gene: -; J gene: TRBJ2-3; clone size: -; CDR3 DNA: TGTGCCAGCTCACCACGGGGGCAGGCGGGCGCAGATACGCAGTATTTT; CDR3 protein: CASSPRGQAGADTQYF